The rows below give T cell receptor beta chains drawn from one sample of a study of T-cell memory formation after mild COVID-19. TCRdb re-called the 5' RACE reads with MiXCR, one entry per CDR3 protein. This table has around 370,000 distinct CDR3 sequences, under 25% appearing once. The sample was PBMCs or a T cell subset sorted from them (not recorded which). These receptors were taken from an adult woman who had mild COVID-19 (a few samples of this study predate the infection). Cell type and time point are not known. CDR3s include the opening cysteine and the closing phenylalanine or tryptophan. The D gene is left open where the match is weak. Not every row has a clone size; where given, it reads once, few, many or a size class.

v_call: TRBV20-1
d_call: TRBD2
clone_size: few
j_call: TRBJ2-3
cdr3_aa: CSAGSGASTDTQYF
cdr3_nt: TGCAGTGCTGGTAGCGGGGCGAGCACAGATACGCAGTATTTT

v_call: TRBV4-3
d_call: TRBD2
clone_size: -
j_call: TRBJ2-5
cdr3_aa: CASSQDPAGLPETQYF
cdr3_nt: TGCGCCAGCAGCCAAGATCCAGCGGGACTGCCAGAGACCCAGTACTTC

v_call: TRBV7-9
d_call: -
clone_size: many
j_call: TRBJ2-1
cdr3_aa: CASSLAGVTYNEQFF
cdr3_nt: TGTGCCAGCAGCTTAGCTGGGGTCACCTACAATGAGCAGTTCTTC

v_call: TRBV27
d_call: TRBD2
clone_size: few
j_call: TRBJ2-5
cdr3_aa: CASRRLGLAGGPSQETQYF
cdr3_nt: TGTGCCAGCAGAAGACTGGGACTAGCGGGGGGGCCGTCCCAAGAGACCCAGTACTTC

v_call: TRBV4-2
d_call: -
clone_size: few
j_call: TRBJ1-3
cdr3_aa: CASSQEKVRRTIYF
cdr3_nt: TGTGCCAGCAGCCAAGAGAAGGTGCGGAGGACCATATATTTT

v_call: TRBV7-2
d_call: TRBD1
clone_size: -
j_call: TRBJ1-6
cdr3_aa: CASSWPGGNSPLHF
cdr3_nt: TGTGCCAGCAGCTGGCCAGGGGGTAATTCACCCCTCCACTTT

v_call: TRBV2
d_call: -
clone_size: few
j_call: TRBJ2-2
cdr3_aa: CASSVRPTGELFF
cdr3_nt: TGTGCCAGCAGTGTCAGACCGACCGGGGAGCTGTTTTTT

v_call: TRBV7-6
d_call: TRBD2
clone_size: -
j_call: TRBJ2-5
cdr3_aa: CASSLTSGVRKETQYF
cdr3_nt: TGTGCCAGCAGCCTGACTAGCGGGGTACGGAAGGAGACCCAGTACTTC

v_call: TRBV12-3/TRBV12-4
d_call: -
clone_size: -
j_call: TRBJ2-7
cdr3_aa: CASRTLGGGDEQYF
cdr3_nt: TGTGCCAGCAGAACCCTAGGAGGGGGCGACGAGCAGTACTTC

v_call: TRBV15
d_call: -
clone_size: few
j_call: TRBJ2-5
cdr3_aa: CATSRDETGRLRYF
cdr3_nt: TGTGCCACCAGCAGAGATGAGACCGGCCGGTTGCGGTACTTC

v_call: TRBV5-8
d_call: TRBD1
clone_size: -
j_call: TRBJ1-2
cdr3_aa: CASNLDRVRYGYTF
cdr3_nt: TGTGCCAGCAACCTAGACAGGGTGCGATATGGCTACACCTTC

v_call: TRBV14
d_call: -
clone_size: -
j_call: TRBJ2-7
cdr3_aa: CASSFITGTPTF
cdr3_nt: TGTGCCAGCAGCTTTATTACCGGGACTCCCACCTTC

v_call: TRBV18
d_call: -
clone_size: few
j_call: TRBJ2-5
cdr3_aa: CASSPLYQETQYF
cdr3_nt: TGTGCCAGCTCACCATTGTACCAAGAGACCCAGTACTTC

v_call: TRBV12-5
d_call: -
clone_size: few
j_call: TRBJ2-7
cdr3_aa: CASGLDYEQYF
cdr3_nt: TGTGCTAGTGGTTTGGACTACGAGCAGTACTTC

v_call: TRBV29-1
d_call: -
clone_size: -
j_call: TRBJ2-3
cdr3_aa: CSQGTDTQYF
cdr3_nt: TGCAGCCAGGGCACAGATACGCAGTATTTT

v_call: TRBV5-5
d_call: -
clone_size: few
j_call: TRBJ2-4
cdr3_aa: CASSPPGDLAKNIQYF
cdr3_nt: TGTGCCAGCAGCCCCCCGGGGGACCTAGCCAAAAACATTCAGTACTTC

v_call: TRBV4-1
d_call: -
clone_size: few
j_call: TRBJ2-2
cdr3_aa: CASSQFTGELFF
cdr3_nt: TGCGCCAGCAGCCAGTTTACCGGGGAGCTGTTTTTT

v_call: TRBV6-2/TRBV6-3
d_call: -
clone_size: once
j_call: TRBJ2-1
cdr3_aa: CASSERQRMDDNEQFF
cdr3_nt: TGTGCCAGCAGTGAGAGACAGAGGATGGACGACAATGAGCAGTTCTTC

v_call: TRBV7-6
d_call: TRBD1
clone_size: few
j_call: TRBJ2-7
cdr3_aa: CASSLVTGTGSYEQYF
cdr3_nt: TGTGCCAGCAGCTTAGTTACCGGGACAGGGTCCTACGAGCAGTACTTC

v_call: TRBV7-2
d_call: TRBD2
clone_size: -
j_call: TRBJ2-7
cdr3_aa: CASSSERSGSGLAHYEQYF
cdr3_nt: TGTGCCAGCAGCTCCGAGCGAAGTGGATCTGGACTAGCACACTACGAGCAGTACTTC

v_call: TRBV25-1
d_call: TRBD1
clone_size: few
j_call: TRBJ2-7
cdr3_aa: CASSEWGTGSSQGQYF
cdr3_nt: TGTGCCAGCAGTGAATGGGGGACAGGGTCGTCCCAGGGGCAGTACTTC